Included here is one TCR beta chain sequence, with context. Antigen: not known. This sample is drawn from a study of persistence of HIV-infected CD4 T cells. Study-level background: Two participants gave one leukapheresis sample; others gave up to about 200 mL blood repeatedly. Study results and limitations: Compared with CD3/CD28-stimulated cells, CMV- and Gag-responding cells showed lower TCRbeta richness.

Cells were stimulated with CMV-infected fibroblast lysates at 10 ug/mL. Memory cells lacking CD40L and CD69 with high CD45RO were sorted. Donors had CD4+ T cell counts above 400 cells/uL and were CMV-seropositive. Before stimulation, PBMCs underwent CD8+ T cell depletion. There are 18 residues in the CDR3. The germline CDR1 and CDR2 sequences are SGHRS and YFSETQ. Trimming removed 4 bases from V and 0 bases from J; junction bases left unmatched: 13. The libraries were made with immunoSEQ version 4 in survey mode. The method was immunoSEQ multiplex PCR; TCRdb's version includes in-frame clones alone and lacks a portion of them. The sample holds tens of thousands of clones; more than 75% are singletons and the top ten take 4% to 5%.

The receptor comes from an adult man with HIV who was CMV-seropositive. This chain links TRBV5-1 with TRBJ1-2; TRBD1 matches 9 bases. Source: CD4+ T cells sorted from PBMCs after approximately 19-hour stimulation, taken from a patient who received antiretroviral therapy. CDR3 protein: CASSRSLGDRATNYGYTF. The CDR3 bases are TGCGCCAGCAGCCGCTCATTGGGGGACAGGGCTACTAACTATGGCTACACCTTC.